Shown below are 13 T cell receptor beta chains from a single sample sequenced in a study of blood T cell repertoires in COVID-19. Clones were sequenced by immunoSEQ multiplex PCR, and TCRdb holds only the in-frame ones, with some missing. The sample has under 250,000 clones, about 83% seen once. Material for sequencing was peripheral blood. These receptors were obtained from a man aged 25 to 40 who had recovered from COVID-19.

This chain links TRBV10-3 with TRBJ2-6; 9 nucleotides match TRBD1. The CDR3 has 19 amino acids. The V and J ends lost 0 bases and 0 bases, in that order; junction bases with no gene match: 6. From germline, CDR1 is ENHRY and CDR2 SYGVKD. The chain's CDR3 is CAISESGTGFPSGANVLTF. As DNA, the CDR3 is TGTGCCATCAGTGAGTCGGGGACAGGGTTCCCCTCTGGGGCCAACGTCCTGACTTTC.

This chain links TRBV27 with TRBJ1-6; D remains unclear. The CDR3 runs to 13 residues. Germline CDR1 and CDR2: MNHEY and SMNVEV (reference sequence). Trimming cost V 2 bases and J 8 bases, with 7 bases left between them. The CDR3: CASSLTRDSPLHF. As DNA, the CDR3 is TGTGCCAGCAGTTTAACACGGGATTCACCCCTCCACTTT.

This chain connects TRBV27 to TRBJ2-3; 11 bases are a match to TRBD2. CDR3 length: 20 residues. Per the germline V gene, CDR1 is MNHEY and CDR2 is SMNVEV (reference sequence). With V trimmed by 3 bases and J by 2 bases, 16 bases remained unmatched. The chain's CDR3 is CASSFPIWLAGGPSTDTQYF. The CDR3 DNA sequence: TGTGCCAGCAGTTTCCCCATTTGGTTAGCGGGGGGGCCCTCCACAGATACGCAGTATTTT.

V and J are TRBV5-4 and TRBJ1-6; 10 bases are a match to TRBD1. V trimming: 5 bases; J trimming: 9 bases; junction bases outside the gene matches: 2. The CDR3 contains 13 residues. Per germline, CDR1 SGHNT and CDR2 YYREEE (reference sequence). CDR3 in amino acids: CASRRTGGSPLHF. CDR3 DNA: TGTGCCAGCAGAAGGACAGGGGGTTCACCCCTCCACTTT.

This rearrangement joins TRBV28 to TRBJ2-5; a possible D gene is TRBD2 (6 bases). Trimming stripped 3 bases from V and 2 bases from J, with 16 bases between. The CDR3 runs 16 residues. The germline gives CDR1 MDHEN, CDR2 SYDVKM. The DNA for the CDR3 is TGTGCCAGCAGTTTGCCGGCCGGGGGTTTACAAGAGACCCAGTACTTC. This gives the protein CASSLPAGGLQETQYF.

This chain uses TRBV6-4 with TRBJ1-2; D is perhaps TRBD1 (5 bases). Trimming shortened V by 0 bases and J by 2 bases, and 16 bases separated the two germline ends. The CDR3 extends over 17 amino acids. CDR1 MRHNA and CDR2 SNTAGT come from the germline V gene. CDR3 coding DNA: TGTGCCAGCAGTGACTCAATCAGGGTAATCTCGAACTATGGCTACACCTTC. Its protein is CASSDSIRVISNYGYTF.

The rearrangement links TRBV5-1 to TRBJ2-1; 8 positions agree with TRBD2. Germline V gene data show CDR1 as SGHRS and CDR2 as YFSETQ. The CDR3 runs to 14 residues. The trim removed 1 base at V and 7 bases at J, leaving 4 bases unmatched. The CDR3 DNA follows: TGCGCCAGCAGCTTGTCGGGGGGGACGAATGAGCAGTTCTTC. Encoded protein: CASSLSGGTNEQFF.

Only a few counts were recorded for this clone. The J gene is TRBJ1-6, the V gene TRBV18; tentatively, D is TRBD1 (5 bases). Looked up from germline, CDR1 is KGHSH and CDR2 is LQKENI. V dropped 2 bases and J dropped 7 bases, with 15 bases sitting between them. This CDR3 contains 16 residues. In DNA form, the CDR3 reads TGTGCCAGCTCACCAGGCGCAGGGTCCCAAAATTCACCCCTCCACTTT. It encodes CASSPGAGSQNSPLHF.

The chain carries TRBV7-9 and TRBJ1-4; D unclear. The CDR3 is 14 residues long. V was pared by 5 bases and J by 8 bases, with 15 bases between. Germline lookup yields CDR1 SEHNR and CDR2 FQNEAQ (reference sequence). CDR3 protein: CASSQVGGREKLFF. The CDR3 DNA reads TGTGCCAGCAGCCAAGTAGGAGGGCGGGAAAAACTGTTTTTT. The entire variable domain, with the rest obtained from reference TRBV7-9 and TRBJ1-4, is as follows: DTGVSQNPRHKITKRGQNVTFRCDPISEHNRLYWYRQTLGQGPEFLTYFQNEAQLEKSRLLSDRFSAERPKGSFSTLEIQRTEQGDSAMYLCASSQVGGREKLFFGSGTQLSVL.

The chain recombines TRBV28 with TRBJ1-3; TRBD1 matches 7 bases. With 6 bases clipped from V and 2 bases from J, the junction kept 1 base outside the gene matches. The V gene's germline CDR1 is MDHEN and CDR2 SYDVKM. This CDR3 contains 13 residues. The CDR3 sequence: CASSTGAGNTIYF. The CDR3 nucleotides read TGTGCCAGCAGCACAGGGGCTGGAAACACCATATATTTT.

The CDR3 DNA follows: TGTGCCAGCAGTGACTTCTTTGCGGGGGGGATAACAGATACGCAGTATTTT. Protein product: CASSDFFAGGITDTQYF. The chain couples TRBV6-1 to TRBJ2-3, with TRBD2 identical over 9 bases. CDR1 MNHNS and CDR2 SASEGT come from the germline V gene. The CDR3 totals 17 residues. The J segment lost 3 bases and the V segment lost 3 bases, leaving 10 bases of the junction unmatched.

This clone is a singleton in its sample. This chain connects TRBV7-2 to TRBJ2-5; tentative D call: TRBD1 (6 bases). Per the germline V gene, CDR1 is SGHTA and CDR2 is FQGNSA. CDR3 length: 14 amino acids. V was clipped by 3 bases and J by 3 bases, with 11 bases between them. The CDR3 DNA reads TGTGCCAGCAGCTTTCGGACAGAGAAAGAGACCCAGTACTTC. Its protein product is CASSFRTEKETQYF.

CDR3 nucleotide sequence: TGCGCCAGCAGCGAGGCGGGGGGTTACAATGAGCAGTTCTTC. It specifies CASSEAGGYNEQFF. The chain uses TRBV5-1 and TRBJ2-1; 8 bases map to TRBD2. Trimming removed 4 bases from V and 4 bases from J; junction bases left unmatched: 4. In germline, CDR1 is SGHRS, CDR2 YFSETQ. The CDR3 has 14 residues.